Included here is one T cell receptor (beta chain) sequence, with context. Antigen: not known. TCRdb's copy holds only in-frame clones and misses some; the assay was immunoSEQ multiplex PCR. The sample lists about 56,000 clones, 95% to 98% occurring once. The data belong to a study of siplizumab effects on memory and regulatory T cells. Overall study findings and caveats: Left unconfirmed was the suppressive function of proliferating Tregs from siplizumab cultures.

Germline V gives CDR1 MGHRA, CDR2 YSYEKL. The CDR3 runs to 16 residues. V was shortened by 0 bases and J by 2 bases, with 14 bases between the two germline ends. V gene TRBV4-1 combines with J gene TRBJ2-7; perhaps TRBD2 as D (6 bases). The specimen was naive CD8+ T cells sorted from blood. The sequence came from a human donor in good health. The CDR3 protein is CASSQDRGVAPYEQYF. The DNA of the CDR3 is TGCGCCAGCAGCCAAGATCGCGGGGTGGCCCCCTACGAGCAGTACTTC.